Presented here are 4 T cell receptor beta chains from one specimen sequenced in a study of blood T cell repertoires in COVID-19. Libraries were prepared by immunoSEQ multiplex PCR; TCRdb keeps only in-frame clonotypes and omits some of them. The sample lists approximately 490,000 clones, roughly nine tenths occurring once. The sample was PBMCs or T cells enriched from blood (not recorded which). All receptors derive from a woman younger than 35 who had recovered from COVID-19.

The chain carries TRBV5-6 and TRBJ2-7; 11 bases align to TRBD2. The CDR3 loop spans 18 amino acids. V lost 3 bases to trimming and J lost 7 bases; unmatched junction nucleotides: 18. Germline CDR1 reads SGHDT; CDR2 reads YYEEEE. The CDR3 DNA is TGTGCCAGCAGCTCCGCGCTAGCGGGGGGCCCCGGATCTGGGGAGCAGTACTTC. Translated, it gives CASSSALAGGPGSGEQYF.

V usage is TRBV5-1 and J usage is TRBJ1-1, with D tentatively TRBD1 (5 bases). V shed 4 bases and J shed 2 bases, with 15 bases lying between them. The CDR3 loop spans 15 amino acids. Germline CDR1 SGHRS, CDR2 YFSETQ. CDR3 loop: CASSPAGGANTEAFF. The CDR3 nucleotides are TGCGCCAGCAGCCCGGCGGGCGGGGCAAACACTGAAGCTTTCTTT.

The rearrangement links TRBV12-5 to TRBJ1-2, with TRBD1 identical over 8 bases. The CDR3 sequence is 15 residues long. The junction had 10 bases not matched to a gene; V was cut back by 2 bases and J by 8 bases. Germline CDR1 LGHNT, CDR2 FRNRAP. The DNA of the CDR3 is TGTGCTAGTGGTTTGCTCGACAGGGGATCGGAAGGCTACACCTTC. Its translation is CASGLLDRGSEGYTF.

The chain links TRBV5-1 to TRBJ2-2, with TRBD1 matching over 9 bases. The CDR3 is made up of 17 amino acids. Germline CDR1 is SGHRS and CDR2 is YFSETQ. V lost 4 bases to trimming and J lost 4 bases; unmatched junction nucleotides: 11. The CDR3 nucleotides are TGCGCCAGCAGCCAAGGGACAGGGATCGTCGGCACCGGGGAGCTGTTTTTT. It yields the protein CASSQGTGIVGTGELFF.